This T cell receptor (beta chain) was sequenced during a study of long-term antiretroviral therapy in people with HIV. Study results and limitations: Controls exceeded HIV repertoires in CDR3 length range.

V lost 6 bases, J lost 0 bases, and 6 bases stayed unmatched. Per the germline V gene, CDR1 is MNHEY and CDR2 is SVGAGI. The CDR3 totals 15 residues. Each specimen consisted of roughly 0.9-10 million cryopreserved PBMC prior to extraction of DNA. A note on this clone: Antigen unknown.

Samples were assayed with immunoSEQ v3.0 at survey level. This table comes from immunoSEQ multiplex PCR, and its TCRdb copy is limited to in-frame clones, with some not included. The repertoire holds about 15,000 clones, around 80% seen once, with 6.5% to 8.5% in the top ten. The sequenced sample was unsorted PBMCs, obtained 0.1 years after starting antiretroviral therapy. The V gene is TRBV6-5, the J gene TRBJ1-1; TRBD1 matches at 8 bases. The TCR originated in a man aged 18 to 29 with HIV. Written as DNA, the CDR3 is TGTGCCAGCAGGCCGGACAGGGCTTTGAACACTGAAGCTTTCTTT. Translation gives CASRPDRALNTEAFF.